The source of this TCR beta chain is a study of blood T cell repertoires in COVID-19. For the study at large: The United States, Italy and Spain provided the acute and convalescent COVID-19 samples. T cells, B-cell-depleted T cells, or PBMCs provided the cDNA or gDNA that served as material.

J was trimmed by 12 bases and V by 4 bases; bases with no gene match: 4. Germline V CDR1 and CDR2: WSHSY, SAAADI. CDR3 length equals 12 residues. Authors' analysis steps: By means of reference gene primer amplification, nucleated cell counts were estimated. Assay used: immunoSEQ multiplex PCR; TCRdb lists only in-frame clones, some missing. V and J calls and clone size are as listed in that table; D and trimming were resolved from the DNA. The repertoire holds more than 110,000 clones, with roughly 78% as singletons. This sequence was found in a man between 60 and 75 years old with acute or convalescent COVID-19. Sequencing used peripheral blood. The chain links TRBV10-2 to TRBJ2-7; 12 nucleotides match TRBD1. For the CDR3, the DNA is TGCGCCAGCAGTGGGGACAGGGGGCGTCCGTACTTC. This codes for CASSGDRGRPYF.